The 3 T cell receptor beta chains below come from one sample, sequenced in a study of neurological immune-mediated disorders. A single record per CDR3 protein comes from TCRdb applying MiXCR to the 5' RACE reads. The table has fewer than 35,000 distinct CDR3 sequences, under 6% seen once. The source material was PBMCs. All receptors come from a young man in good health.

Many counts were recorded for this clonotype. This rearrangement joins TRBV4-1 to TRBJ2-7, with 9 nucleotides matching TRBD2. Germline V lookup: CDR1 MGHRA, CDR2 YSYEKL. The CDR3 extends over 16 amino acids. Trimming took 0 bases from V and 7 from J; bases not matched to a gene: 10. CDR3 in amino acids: CASSQEPSGDFAEQYF. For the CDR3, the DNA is TGCGCCAGCAGCCAAGAGCCTAGCGGGGATTTTGCGGAGCAGTACTTC.

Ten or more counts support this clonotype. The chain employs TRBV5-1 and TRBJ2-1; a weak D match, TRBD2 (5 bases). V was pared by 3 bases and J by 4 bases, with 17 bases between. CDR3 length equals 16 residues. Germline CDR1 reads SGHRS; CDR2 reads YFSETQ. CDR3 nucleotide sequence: TGCGCCAGCAGCTACGGACTCGCGGTGAGTTACAATGAGCAGTTCTTC. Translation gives CASSYGLAVSYNEQFF.

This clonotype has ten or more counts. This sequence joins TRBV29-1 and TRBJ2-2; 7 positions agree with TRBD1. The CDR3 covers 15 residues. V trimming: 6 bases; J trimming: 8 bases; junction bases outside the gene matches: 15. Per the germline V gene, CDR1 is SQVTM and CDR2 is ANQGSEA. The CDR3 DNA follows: TGCAGCGTCAAACTACCGGGACAGAGGTCAGGGGAGCTGTTTTTT. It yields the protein CSVKLPGQRSGELFF.